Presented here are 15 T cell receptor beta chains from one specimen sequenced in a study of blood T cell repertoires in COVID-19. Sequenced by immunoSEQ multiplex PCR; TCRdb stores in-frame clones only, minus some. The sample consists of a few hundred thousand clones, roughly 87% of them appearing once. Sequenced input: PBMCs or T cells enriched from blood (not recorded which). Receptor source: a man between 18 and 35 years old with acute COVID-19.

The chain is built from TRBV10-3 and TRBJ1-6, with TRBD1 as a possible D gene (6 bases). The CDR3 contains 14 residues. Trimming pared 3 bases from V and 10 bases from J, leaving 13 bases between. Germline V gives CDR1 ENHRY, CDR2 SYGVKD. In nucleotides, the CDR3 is TGTGCCATCAGTGATCAGGGGAACGAGTCACCCCTCCACTTT. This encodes CAISDQGNESPLHF.

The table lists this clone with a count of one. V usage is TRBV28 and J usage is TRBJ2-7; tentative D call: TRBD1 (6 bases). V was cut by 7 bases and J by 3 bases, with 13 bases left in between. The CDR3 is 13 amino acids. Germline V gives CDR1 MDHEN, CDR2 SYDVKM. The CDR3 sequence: CASKPGHLYEQYF. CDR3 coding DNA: TGTGCCAGCAAACCGGGACACCTCTACGAGCAGTACTTC.

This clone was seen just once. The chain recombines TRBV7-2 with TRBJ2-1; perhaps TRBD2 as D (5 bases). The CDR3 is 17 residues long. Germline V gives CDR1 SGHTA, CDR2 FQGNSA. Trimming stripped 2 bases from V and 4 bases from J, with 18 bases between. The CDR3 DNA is TGTGCCAGCAGCTTAACAGTAGAGCGGAGGTATTACAATGAGCAGTTCTTC. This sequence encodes CASSLTVERRYYNEQFF.

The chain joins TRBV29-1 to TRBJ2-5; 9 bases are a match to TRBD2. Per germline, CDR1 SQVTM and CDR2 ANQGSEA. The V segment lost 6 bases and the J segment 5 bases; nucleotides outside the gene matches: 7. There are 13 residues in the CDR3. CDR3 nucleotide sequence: TGCAGCGTAGTAGCGGGAGTAGAGGAGACCCAGTACTTC. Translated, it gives CSVVAGVEETQYF.

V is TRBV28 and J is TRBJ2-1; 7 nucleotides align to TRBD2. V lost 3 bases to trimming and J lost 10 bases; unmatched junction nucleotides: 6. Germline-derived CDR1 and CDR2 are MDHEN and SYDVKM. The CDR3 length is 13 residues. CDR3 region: CASSLDGTTEQFF. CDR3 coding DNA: TGTGCCAGCAGTTTGGACGGGACTACGGAGCAGTTCTTC.

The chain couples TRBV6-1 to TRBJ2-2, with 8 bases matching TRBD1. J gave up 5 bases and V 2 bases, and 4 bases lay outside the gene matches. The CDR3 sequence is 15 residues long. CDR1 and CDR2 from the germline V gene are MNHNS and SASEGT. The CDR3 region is CASSESGGETGELFF. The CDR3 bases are TGTGCCAGCAGTGAATCAGGGGGCGAGACCGGGGAGCTGTTTTTT.

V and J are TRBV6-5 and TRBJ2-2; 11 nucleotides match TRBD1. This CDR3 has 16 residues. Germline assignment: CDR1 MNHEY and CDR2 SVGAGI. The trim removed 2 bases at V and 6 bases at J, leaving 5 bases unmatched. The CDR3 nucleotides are TGTGCCAGCAGTTACGCCTGGACAGGGGGCCCCGGGGAGCTGTTTTTT. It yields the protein CASSYAWTGGPGELFF.

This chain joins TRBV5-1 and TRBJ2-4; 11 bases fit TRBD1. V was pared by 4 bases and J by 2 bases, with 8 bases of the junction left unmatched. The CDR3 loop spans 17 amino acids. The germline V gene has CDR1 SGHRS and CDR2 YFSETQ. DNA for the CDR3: TGCGCCAGCAGCCCCCGGGACAGGGGGAGATCCAAAAACATTCAGTACTTC. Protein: CASSPRDRGRSKNIQYF.

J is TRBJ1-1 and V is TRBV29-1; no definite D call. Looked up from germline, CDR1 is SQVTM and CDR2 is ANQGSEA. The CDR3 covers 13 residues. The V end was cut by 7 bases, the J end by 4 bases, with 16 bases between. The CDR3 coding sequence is TGCAGCGCTGCGAGAGCGGGCGGCACTGAAGCTTTCTTT. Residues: CSAARAGGTEAFF.

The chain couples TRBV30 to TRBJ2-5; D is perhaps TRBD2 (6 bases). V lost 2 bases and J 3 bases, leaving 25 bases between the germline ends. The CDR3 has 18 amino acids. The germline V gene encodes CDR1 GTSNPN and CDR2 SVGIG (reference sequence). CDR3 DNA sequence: TGTGCCTGGAGTTCCATTAGCGGAGCCCTCGTTGGCGAAGAGACCCAGTACTTC. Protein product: CAWSSISGALVGEETQYF.

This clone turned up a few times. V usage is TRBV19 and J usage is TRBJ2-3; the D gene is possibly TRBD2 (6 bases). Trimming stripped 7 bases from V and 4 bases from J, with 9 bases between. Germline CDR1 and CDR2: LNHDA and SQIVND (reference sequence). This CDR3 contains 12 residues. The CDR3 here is CASTAGPDTQYF. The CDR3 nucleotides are TGTGCCAGTACTGCGGGGCCAGATACGCAGTATTTT. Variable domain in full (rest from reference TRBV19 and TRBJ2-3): DGGITQSPKYLFRKEGQNVTLSCEQNLNHDAMYWYRQDPGQGLRLIYYSQIVNDFQKGDIAEGYSVSREKKESFPLTVTSAQKNPTAFYLCASTAGPDTQYFGPGTRLTVL.

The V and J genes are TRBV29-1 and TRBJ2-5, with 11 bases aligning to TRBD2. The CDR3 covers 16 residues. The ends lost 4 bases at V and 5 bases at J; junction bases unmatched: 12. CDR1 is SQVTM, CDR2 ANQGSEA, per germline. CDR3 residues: CSVVRVRTSGRETQYF. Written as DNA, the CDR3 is TGCAGCGTTGTCAGGGTCCGGACTAGCGGGCGGGAGACCCAGTACTTC.

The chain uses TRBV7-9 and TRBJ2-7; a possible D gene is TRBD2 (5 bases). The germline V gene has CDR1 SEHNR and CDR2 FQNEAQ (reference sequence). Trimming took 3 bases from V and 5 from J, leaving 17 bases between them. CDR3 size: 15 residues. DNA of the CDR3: TGTGCCAGCAGCTTTATCGATGGATCTAGCCACGAGCAGTACTTC. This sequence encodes CASSFIDGSSHEQYF.

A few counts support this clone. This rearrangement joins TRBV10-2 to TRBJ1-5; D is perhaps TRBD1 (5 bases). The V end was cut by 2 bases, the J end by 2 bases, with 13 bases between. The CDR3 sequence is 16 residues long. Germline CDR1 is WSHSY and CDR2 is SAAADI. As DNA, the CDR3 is TGCGCCAGCAGTGAGGGGCAGGGAGGGGGCAATCAGCCCCAGCATTTT. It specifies CASSEGQGGGNQPQHF.

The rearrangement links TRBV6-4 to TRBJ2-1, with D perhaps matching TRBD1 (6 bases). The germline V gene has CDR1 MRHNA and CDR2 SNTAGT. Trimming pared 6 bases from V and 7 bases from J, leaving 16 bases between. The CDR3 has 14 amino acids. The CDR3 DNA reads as TGTGCCAGCAGCCCAGGGGAAGATCGGAATGAGCAGTTCTTC. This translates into CASSPGEDRNEQFF.